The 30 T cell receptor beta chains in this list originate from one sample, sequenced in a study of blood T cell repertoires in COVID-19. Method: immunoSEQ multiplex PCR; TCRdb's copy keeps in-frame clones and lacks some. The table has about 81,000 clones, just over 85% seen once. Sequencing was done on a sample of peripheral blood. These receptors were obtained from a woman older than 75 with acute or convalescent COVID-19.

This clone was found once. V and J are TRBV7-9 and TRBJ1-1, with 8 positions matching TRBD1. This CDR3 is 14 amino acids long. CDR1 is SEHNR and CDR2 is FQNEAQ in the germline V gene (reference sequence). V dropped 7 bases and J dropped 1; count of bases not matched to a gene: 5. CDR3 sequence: CASTVGQENTEAFF. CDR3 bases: TGTGCCAGCACCGTGGGACAGGAGAACACTGAAGCTTTCTTT.

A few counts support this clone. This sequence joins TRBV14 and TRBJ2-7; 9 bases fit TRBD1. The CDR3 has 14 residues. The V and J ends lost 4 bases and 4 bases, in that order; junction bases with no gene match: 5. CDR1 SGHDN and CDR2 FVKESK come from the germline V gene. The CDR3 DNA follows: TGTGCCAGCAGCCGCGGGACAGGGCCGTACGAGCAGTACTTC. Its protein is CASSRGTGPYEQYF.

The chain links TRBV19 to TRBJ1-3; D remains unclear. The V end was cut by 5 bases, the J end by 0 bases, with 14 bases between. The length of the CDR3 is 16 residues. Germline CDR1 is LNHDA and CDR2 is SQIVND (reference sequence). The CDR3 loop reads CASSGGGRSSGNTIYF. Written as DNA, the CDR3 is TGTGCCAGTAGTGGTGGCGGGCGAAGCTCTGGAAACACCATATATTTT.

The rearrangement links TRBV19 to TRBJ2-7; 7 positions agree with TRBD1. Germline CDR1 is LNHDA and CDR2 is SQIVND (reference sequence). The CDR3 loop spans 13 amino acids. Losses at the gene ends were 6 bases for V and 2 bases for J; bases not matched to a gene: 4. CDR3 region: CASSRQGPYEQYF. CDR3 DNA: TGTGCCAGTAGCCGACAGGGTCCCTACGAGCAGTACTTC.

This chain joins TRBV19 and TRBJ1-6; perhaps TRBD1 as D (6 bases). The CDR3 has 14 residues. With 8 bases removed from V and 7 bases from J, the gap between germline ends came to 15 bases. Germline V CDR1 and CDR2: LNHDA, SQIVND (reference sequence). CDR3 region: CASSSRGENSPLHF. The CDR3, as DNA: TGTGCCAGTTCAAGCAGGGGCGAGAATTCACCCCTCCACTTT.

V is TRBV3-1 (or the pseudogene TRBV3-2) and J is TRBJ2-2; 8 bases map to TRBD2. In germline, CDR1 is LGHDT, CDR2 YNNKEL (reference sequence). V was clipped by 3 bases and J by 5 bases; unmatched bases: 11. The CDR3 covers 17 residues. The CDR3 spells CASSQITSGGRTGELFF. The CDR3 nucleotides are TGTGCCAGCAGCCAGATTACTAGCGGAGGGAGGACCGGGGAGCTGTTTTTT.

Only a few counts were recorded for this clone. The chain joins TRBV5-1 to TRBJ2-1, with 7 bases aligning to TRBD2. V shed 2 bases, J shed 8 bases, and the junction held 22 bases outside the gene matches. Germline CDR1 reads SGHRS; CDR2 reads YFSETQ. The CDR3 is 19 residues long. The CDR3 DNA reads TGCGCCAGCAGCTTTGTTCCAGCGGGGCTCGCCCAATATGGAGATGAGCAGTTCTTC. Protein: CASSFVPAGLAQYGDEQFF.

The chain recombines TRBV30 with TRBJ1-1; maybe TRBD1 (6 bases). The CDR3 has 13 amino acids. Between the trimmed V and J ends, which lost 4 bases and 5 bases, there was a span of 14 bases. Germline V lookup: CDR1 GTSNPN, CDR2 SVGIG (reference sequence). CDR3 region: CAWKVQGQTEAFF. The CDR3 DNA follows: TGTGCCTGGAAGGTACAGGGTCAAACTGAAGCTTTCTTT.

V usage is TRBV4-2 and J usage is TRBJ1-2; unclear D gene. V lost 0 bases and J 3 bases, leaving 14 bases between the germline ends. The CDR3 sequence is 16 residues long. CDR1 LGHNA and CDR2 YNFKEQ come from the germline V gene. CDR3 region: CASSQDGQLIYYGYTF. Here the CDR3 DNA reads TGTGCCAGCAGCCAAGATGGCCAGTTGATATACTATGGCTACACCTTC.

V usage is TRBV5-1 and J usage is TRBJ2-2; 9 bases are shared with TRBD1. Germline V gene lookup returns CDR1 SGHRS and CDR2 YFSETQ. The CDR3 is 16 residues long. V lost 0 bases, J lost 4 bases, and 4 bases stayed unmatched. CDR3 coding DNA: TGCGCCAGCAGCTTGGGGGGACAGGGCAGCACCGGGGAGCTGTTTTTT. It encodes CASSLGGQGSTGELFF.

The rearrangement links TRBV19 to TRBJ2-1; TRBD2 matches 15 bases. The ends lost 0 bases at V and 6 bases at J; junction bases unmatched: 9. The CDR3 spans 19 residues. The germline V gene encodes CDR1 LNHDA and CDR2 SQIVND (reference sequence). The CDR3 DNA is TGTGCCAGTAGTATAGATAAATCCGGGACTAGCGGGAGGACCAATGAGCAGTTCTTC. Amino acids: CASSIDKSGTSGRTNEQFF.

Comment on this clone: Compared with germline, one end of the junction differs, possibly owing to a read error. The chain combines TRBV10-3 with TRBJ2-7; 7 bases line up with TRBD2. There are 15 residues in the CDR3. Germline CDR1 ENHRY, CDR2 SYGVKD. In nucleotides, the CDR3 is TGTGCCAACAGTGCCGGGGGGACGCAAGCCTACGAGCAGTACTTC. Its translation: CANSAGGTQAYEQYF.

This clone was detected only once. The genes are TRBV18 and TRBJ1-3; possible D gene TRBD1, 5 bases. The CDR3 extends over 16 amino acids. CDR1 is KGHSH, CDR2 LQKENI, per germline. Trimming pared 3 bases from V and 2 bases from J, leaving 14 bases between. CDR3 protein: CASSPNMPGTGNTIYF. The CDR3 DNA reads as TGTGCCAGCTCACCCAACATGCCAGGGACTGGAAACACCATATATTTT.

The CDR3 region is CASSLDGTADTQYF. CDR3 in DNA: TGCGCCAGCAGCTTGGATGGGACAGCAGATACGCAGTATTTT. J is TRBJ2-3 and V is TRBV5-1; 7 positions match TRBD1. With V trimmed by 0 bases and J by 4 bases, 2 bases remained unmatched. The CDR3 sequence is 14 residues long. Germline V lookup: CDR1 SGHRS, CDR2 YFSETQ.

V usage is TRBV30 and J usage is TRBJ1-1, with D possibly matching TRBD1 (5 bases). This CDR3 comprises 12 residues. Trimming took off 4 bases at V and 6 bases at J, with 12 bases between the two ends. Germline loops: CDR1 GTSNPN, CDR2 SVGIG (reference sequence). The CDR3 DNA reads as TGTGCCTGGATTTTAACAGGTTCTGAAGCTTTCTTT. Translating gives CAWILTGSEAFF.

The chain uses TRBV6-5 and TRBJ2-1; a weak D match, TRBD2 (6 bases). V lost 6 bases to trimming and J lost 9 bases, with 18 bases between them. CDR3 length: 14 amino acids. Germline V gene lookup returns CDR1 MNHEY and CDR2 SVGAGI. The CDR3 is CASSPSTLASEQFF. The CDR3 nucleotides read TGTGCCAGCAGCCCCTCAACCCTAGCGAGTGAGCAGTTCTTC.

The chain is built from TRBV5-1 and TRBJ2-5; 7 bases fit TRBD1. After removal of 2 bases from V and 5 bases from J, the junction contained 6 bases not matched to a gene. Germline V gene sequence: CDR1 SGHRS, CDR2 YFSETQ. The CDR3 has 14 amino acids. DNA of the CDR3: TGCGCCAGCAGCTTATTACAGGGGCCGGAGACCCAGTACTTC. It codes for CASSLLQGPETQYF.

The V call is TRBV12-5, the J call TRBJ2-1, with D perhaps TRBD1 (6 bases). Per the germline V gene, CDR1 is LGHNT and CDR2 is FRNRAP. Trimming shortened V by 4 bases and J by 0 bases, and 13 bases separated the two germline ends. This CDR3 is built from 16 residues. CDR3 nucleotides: TGTGCTAGTGGTTCACTACAGGGCAGCTCCTACAATGAGCAGTTCTTC. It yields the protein CASGSLQGSSYNEQFF.

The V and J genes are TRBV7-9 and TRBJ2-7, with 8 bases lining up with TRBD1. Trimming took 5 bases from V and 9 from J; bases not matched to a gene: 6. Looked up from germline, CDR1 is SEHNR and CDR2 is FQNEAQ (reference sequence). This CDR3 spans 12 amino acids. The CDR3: CASSLDRGVQYF. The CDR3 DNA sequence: TGTGCCAGCAGCCTTGACAGGGGAGTGCAGTACTTC.

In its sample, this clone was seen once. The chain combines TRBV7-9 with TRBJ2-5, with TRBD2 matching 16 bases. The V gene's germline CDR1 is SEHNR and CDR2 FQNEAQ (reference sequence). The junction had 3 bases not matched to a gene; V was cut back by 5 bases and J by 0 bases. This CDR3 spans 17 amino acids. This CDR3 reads CASSPGLAGGYQETQYF. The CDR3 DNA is TGTGCCAGCAGCCCGGGACTAGCGGGAGGGTACCAAGAGACCCAGTACTTC. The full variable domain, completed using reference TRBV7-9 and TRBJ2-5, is DTGVSQNPRHKITKRGQNVTFRCDPISEHNRLYWYRQTLGQGPEFLTYFQNEAQLEKSRLLSDRFSAERPKGSFSTLEIQRTEQGDSAMYLCASSPGLAGGYQETQYFGPGTRLLVL.

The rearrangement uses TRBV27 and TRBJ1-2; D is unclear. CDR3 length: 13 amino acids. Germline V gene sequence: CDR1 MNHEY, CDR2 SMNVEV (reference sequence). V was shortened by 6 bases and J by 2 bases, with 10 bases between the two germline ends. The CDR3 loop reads CASSTHGNYGYTF. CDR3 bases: TGTGCCAGCAGCACCCACGGGAACTATGGCTACACCTTC.

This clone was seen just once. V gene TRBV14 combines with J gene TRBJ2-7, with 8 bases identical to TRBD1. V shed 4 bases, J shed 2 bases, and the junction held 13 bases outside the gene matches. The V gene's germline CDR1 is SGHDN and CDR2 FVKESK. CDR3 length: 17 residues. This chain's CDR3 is CASSPRKLQGAAYEQYF. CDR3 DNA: TGTGCCAGCAGCCCAAGAAAATTGCAGGGGGCGGCCTACGAGCAGTACTTC.

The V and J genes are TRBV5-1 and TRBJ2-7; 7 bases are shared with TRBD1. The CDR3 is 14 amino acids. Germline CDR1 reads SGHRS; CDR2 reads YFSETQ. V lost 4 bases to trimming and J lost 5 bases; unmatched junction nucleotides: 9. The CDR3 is CASSLEGAPNEQYF. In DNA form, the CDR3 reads TGCGCCAGCAGCCTAGAGGGGGCCCCGAACGAGCAGTACTTC.

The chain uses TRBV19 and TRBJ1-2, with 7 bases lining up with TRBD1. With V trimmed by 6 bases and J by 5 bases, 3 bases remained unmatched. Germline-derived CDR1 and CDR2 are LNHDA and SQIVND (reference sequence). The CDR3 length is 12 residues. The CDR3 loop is CASSRDSYGYTF. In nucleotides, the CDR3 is TGTGCCAGTAGCCGGGACAGTTATGGCTACACCTTC. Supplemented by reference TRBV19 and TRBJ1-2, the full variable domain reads DGGITQSPKYLFRKEGQNVTLSCEQNLNHDAMYWYRQDPGQGLRLIYYSQIVNDFQKGDIAEGYSVSREKKESFPLTVTSAQKNPTAFYLCASSRDSYGYTFGSGTRLTVV.

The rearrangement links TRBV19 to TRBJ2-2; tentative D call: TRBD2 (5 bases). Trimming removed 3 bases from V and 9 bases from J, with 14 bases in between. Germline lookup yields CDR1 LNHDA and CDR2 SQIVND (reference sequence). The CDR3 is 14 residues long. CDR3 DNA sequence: TGTGCCAGTAGTATTATACGCCCCGGGAGGGAGCTGTTTTTT. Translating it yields CASSIIRPGRELFF.

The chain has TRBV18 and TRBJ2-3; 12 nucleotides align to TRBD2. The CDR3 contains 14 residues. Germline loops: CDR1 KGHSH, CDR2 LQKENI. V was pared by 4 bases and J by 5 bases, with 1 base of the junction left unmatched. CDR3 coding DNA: TGTGCCAGCTCACTGGGACTAGCGGGAGATACGCAGTATTTT. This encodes CASSLGLAGDTQYF.

The CDR3: CASSSSGLTYNEQFF. The CDR3 DNA is TGTGCCAGCTCATCTAGCGGTTTAACCTACAATGAGCAGTTCTTC. The gene calls are TRBV9 and TRBJ2-1; 7 positions agree with TRBD2. The CDR3 covers 15 residues. Germline CDR1 is SGDLS and CDR2 is YYNGEE. V lost 7 bases and J lost 2; bases outside the gene matches: 9.

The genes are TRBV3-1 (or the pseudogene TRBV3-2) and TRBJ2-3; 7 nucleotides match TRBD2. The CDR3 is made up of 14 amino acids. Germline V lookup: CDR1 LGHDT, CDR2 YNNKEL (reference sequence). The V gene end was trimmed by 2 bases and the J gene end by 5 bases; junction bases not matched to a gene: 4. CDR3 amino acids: CASSQRSSGDTQYF. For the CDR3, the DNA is TGTGCCAGCAGCCAACGGTCTAGCGGAGATACGCAGTATTTT.

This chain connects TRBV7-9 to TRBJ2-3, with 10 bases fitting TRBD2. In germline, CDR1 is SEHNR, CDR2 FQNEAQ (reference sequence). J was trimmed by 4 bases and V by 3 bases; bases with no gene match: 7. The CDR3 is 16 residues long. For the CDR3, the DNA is TGTGCCAGCAGCTTTAGCGGGGGGCCCCTCGCAGATACGCAGTATTTT. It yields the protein CASSFSGGPLADTQYF.

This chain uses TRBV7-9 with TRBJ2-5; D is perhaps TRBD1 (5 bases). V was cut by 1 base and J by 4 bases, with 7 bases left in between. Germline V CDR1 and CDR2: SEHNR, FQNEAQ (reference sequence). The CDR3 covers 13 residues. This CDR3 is CASSLGTGETQYF. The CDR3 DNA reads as TGTGCCAGCAGCTTAGGAACAGGAGAGACCCAGTACTTC.